This T cell receptor (beta chain) was retrieved from a study of T cells in Graves' hyperthyroidism and ophthalmopathy. Study-wide results and limits: The model predicted ophthalmopathy a median roughly 6.3 months before onset. In blood, most of the thyroid clonotypes expanded above 0.001 were also present.

Germline values: CDR1 LGHDT, CDR2 YNNKEL (reference sequence). Trimming removed 1 base from V and 0 bases from J, with 9 bases in between. The CDR3 contains 15 residues. The study left out patients who had uncontrolled infection, other autoimmune disease, pregnancy or lactation. Diagnoses were established using clinical symptoms, serum thyroxine and TRAb, thyroid ultrasound and orbital computed tomography. Amplification yielded TCR beta CDR3 regions, with RNA transcripts as the source. First-round RT-PCR targeting the TCR CDR3 was performed with the HTBI primer set. TCRdb fed the multiplex PCR reads into MiXCR, producing one record per CDR3 protein. The sample contains fewer than 600,000 distinct CDR3 sequences, 14% of which appear only once. As to this clonotype: Its matching antigen is unknown.

The TCR sequence derives from a woman younger than 30 with Graves' hyperthyroidism. Sequencing was performed on blood. The J gene is TRBJ1-2, the V gene TRBV3-1; no reliable D call. CDR3 sequence (DNA): TGTGCCAGCAGCCAAGTTGTCTCTGCTAACTATGGCTACACCTTC. Translated, it gives CASSQVVSANYGYTF.